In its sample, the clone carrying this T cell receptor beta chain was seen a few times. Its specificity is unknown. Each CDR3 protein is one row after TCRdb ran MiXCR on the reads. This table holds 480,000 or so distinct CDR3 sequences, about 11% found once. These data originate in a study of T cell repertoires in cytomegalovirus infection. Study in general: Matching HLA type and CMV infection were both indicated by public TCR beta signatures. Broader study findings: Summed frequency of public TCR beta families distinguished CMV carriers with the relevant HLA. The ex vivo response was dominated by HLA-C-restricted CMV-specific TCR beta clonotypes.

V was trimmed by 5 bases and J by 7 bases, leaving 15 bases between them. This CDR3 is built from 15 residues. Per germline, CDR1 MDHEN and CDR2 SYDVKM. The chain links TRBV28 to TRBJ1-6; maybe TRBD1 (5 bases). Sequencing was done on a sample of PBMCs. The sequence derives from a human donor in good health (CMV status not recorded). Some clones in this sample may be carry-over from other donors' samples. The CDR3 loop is CASSRGRGNNSPLHF. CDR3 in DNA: TGTGCCAGCAGTAGGGGACGGGGCAACAATTCACCCCTCCACTTT.